This passage covers 19 T cell receptor beta chains from one sample sequenced in a study of control samples from healthy donors and cancer patients. Using immunoSEQ multiplex PCR, the repertoire was profiled, and TCRdb retains in-frame clones only, with some absent. The table has almost 85,000 clones, about 94% seen once; the top ten hold 4.5% to 5.5%. The sequencing sample was made of blood. The origin of the receptors is a woman younger than 35 in good health.

The chain combines TRBV6-4 with TRBJ2-2; unclear D gene. V gave up 4 bases and J gave up 1 base, with 1 base separating them. CDR1 is MRHNA, CDR2 SNTAGT, per germline. The CDR3 totals 12 residues. The CDR3 here is CASSGNTGELFF. In DNA, the CDR3 is TGTGCCAGCAGTGGGAACACCGGGGAGCTGTTTTTT.

V is TRBV28 and J is TRBJ2-7; D might be TRBD2 (6 bases). The CDR3 has 14 amino acids. Per the germline V gene, CDR1 is MDHEN and CDR2 is SYDVKM. With 7 bases removed from V and 0 bases from J, the gap between germline ends came to 13 bases. CDR3 sequence (DNA): TGTGCCAGCACCCCCGGGGGAAGCTCCTACGAGCAGTACTTC. Its protein product is CASTPGGSSYEQYF.

The chain links TRBV7-2 to TRBJ1-3; D is ambiguous. The CDR3 is 15 residues long. V was shortened by 1 base and J by 0 bases, with 7 bases between the two germline ends. The germline V gene encodes CDR1 SGHTA and CDR2 FQGNSA. The CDR3 coding sequence is TGTGCCAGCAGCTTAGTCAGCAACTCTGGAAACACCATATATTTT. Protein product: CASSLVSNSGNTIYF.

This chain joins TRBV25-1 and TRBJ1-3; 7 bases match TRBD1. Trimming at V came to 0 bases and at J to 0 bases, leaving 8 bases not matched to a gene. The CDR3 is 18 residues long. Germline assignment: CDR1 MGHDK and CDR2 SYGVNS. The CDR3 nucleotides are TGTGCCAGCAGTGAATATGGGGACAGCCACCGCTCTGGAAACACCATATATTTT. Translating gives CASSEYGDSHRSGNTIYF.

The genes are TRBV11-3 and TRBJ2-1; 7 nucleotides match TRBD2. The CDR3 has 15 amino acids. V dropped 5 bases and J dropped 0; count of bases not matched to a gene: 4. Per germline, CDR1 SGHNT and CDR2 YENEEA. The DNA for the CDR3 is TGTGCCAGCAGCGCAAAGCGGGGCTCCTACAATGAGCAGTTCTTC. This gives the protein CASSAKRGSYNEQFF.

This sequence joins TRBV3-1 (or the pseudogene TRBV3-2) and TRBJ2-5; TRBD2 agrees at 12 bases. The CDR3 consists of 15 residues. Per germline, CDR1 LGHDT and CDR2 YNNKEL (reference sequence). The V gene end was trimmed by 4 bases and the J gene end by 5 bases; junction bases not matched to a gene: 5. This CDR3 reads CASSLGLAGLETQYF. As DNA, the CDR3 is TGTGCCAGCAGCCTCGGACTAGCGGGGCTGGAGACCCAGTACTTC.

Concerning this clone: Other DNA sequences in the same sample also yield this CDR3. The chain has TRBV5-1 and TRBJ2-5; perhaps TRBD1 as D (6 bases). The CDR3 extends over 14 amino acids. Trimming shortened V by 0 bases and J by 1 base, and 7 bases separated the two germline ends. Germline-derived CDR1 and CDR2 are SGHRS and YFSETQ. CDR3 in amino acids: CASSLVGGQETQYF. The DNA of the CDR3 is TGCGCCAGCAGCTTGGTAGGGGGCCAAGAGACCCAGTACTTC. Using reference TRBV5-1 and TRBJ2-5 for the parts outside the CDR3, the full variable domain is KAGVTQTPRYLIKTRGQQVTLSCSPISGHRSVSWYQQTPGQGLQFLFEYFSETQRNKGNFPGRFSGRQFSNSRSEMNVSTLELGDSALYLCASSLVGGQETQYFGPGTRLLVL.

The rearrangement joins TRBV4-1 to TRBJ1-2; 9 bases are a match to TRBD1. Germline CDR1 MGHRA, CDR2 YSYEKL. CDR3 length: 14 residues. The junction had 8 bases not matched to a gene; V was cut back by 4 bases and J by 8 bases. DNA of the CDR3: TGCGCCAGCAGCCCGACGGACAGGGGACGCGGCTACACCTTC. It is translated as CASSPTDRGRGYTF.

V gene TRBV5-1 combines with J gene TRBJ1-6; no clear D. V gave up 2 bases and J gave up 6 bases, with 6 bases separating them. This CDR3 has 13 amino acids. The germline V gene encodes CDR1 SGHRS and CDR2 YFSETQ. The CDR3 region has the DNA TGCGCCAGCAGCTTACAGCTTAATTCACCCCTCCACTTT. It translates to CASSLQLNSPLHF. The full variable domain, rest sourced from reference TRBV5-1 and TRBJ1-6, is KAGVTQTPRYLIKTRGQQVTLSCSPISGHRSVSWYQQTPGQGLQFLFEYFSETQRNKGNFPGRFSGRQFSNSRSEMNVSTLELGDSALYLCASSLQLNSPLHFGNGTRLTVT.

This rearrangement joins TRBV28 to TRBJ2-3; perhaps TRBD1 as D (7 bases). Per the germline V gene, CDR1 is MDHEN and CDR2 is SYDVKM. Trimming took 2 bases from V and 6 from J, leaving 15 bases between them. This CDR3 comprises 15 residues. CDR3 in amino acids: CASSLLSGGSDTQYF. The CDR3 coding sequence is TGTGCCAGCAGTTTACTCTCAGGGGGGTCGGATACGCAGTATTTT.

J is TRBJ1-2 and V is TRBV27; D remains ambiguous. CDR1 and CDR2 (germline): MNHEY, SMNVEV (reference sequence). V gave up 6 bases and J gave up 2 bases, with 10 bases separating them. The CDR3 covers 13 residues. CDR3 sequence reads: CASSLRQNYGYTF. The CDR3 DNA reads TGTGCCAGCAGCCTACGGCAGAACTATGGCTACACCTTC.

The rearrangement uses TRBV11-2 and TRBJ2-2; D is uncertain. The CDR3 is 16 amino acids. V lost 5 bases and J lost 1, with 14 bases in between. CDR1 and CDR2 from the germline V gene are SGHAT and FQNNGV. The CDR3 here is CASSHLRVENTGELFF. The CDR3 DNA sequence: TGTGCCAGCAGCCACCTCCGGGTCGAGAACACCGGGGAGCTGTTTTTT.

The V gene is TRBV5-1, the J gene TRBJ1-4; D is unresolved. The ends were cut back, 4 bases at V and 7 bases at J, with 17 bases in the middle. Looked up from germline, CDR1 is SGHRS and CDR2 is YFSETQ. This CDR3 comprises 15 residues. Here the CDR3 reads CASSPGLRASEKLFF. CDR3 DNA: TGCGCCAGCAGCCCAGGACTGAGGGCTTCTGAAAAACTGTTTTTT.

The chain combines TRBV6-5 with TRBJ1-4; no clear D. The CDR3 is made up of 14 amino acids. V lost 6 bases and J 0 bases, leaving 8 bases between the germline ends. From germline, CDR1 is MNHEY and CDR2 SVGAGI. The CDR3 region is CASSQSSTNEKLFF. CDR3 nucleotides: TGTGCCAGCAGCCAGTCGTCAACTAATGAAAAACTGTTTTTT.

This sequence joins TRBV18 and TRBJ2-7; TRBD1 matches 9 bases. Per the germline V gene, CDR1 is KGHSH and CDR2 is LQKENI. With 4 bases clipped from V and 3 bases from J, the junction kept 13 bases outside the gene matches. The CDR3 extends over 17 amino acids. The CDR3: CASSLDRSGTGLYEQYF. DNA of the CDR3: TGTGCCAGCTCACTTGACAGGTCCGGGACAGGGCTCTACGAGCAGTACTTC.

The chain combines TRBV4-1 with TRBJ2-7, with D perhaps matching TRBD2 (5 bases). Germline lookup yields CDR1 MGHRA and CDR2 YSYEKL. There are 15 residues in the CDR3. V lost 1 base, J lost 3 bases, and 13 bases lay in between. The CDR3 DNA is TGCGCCAGCAGCCAAGCAGCGGTACTAGGCTACGAGCAGTACTTC. Translated: CASSQAAVLGYEQYF.

This chain uses TRBV7-9 with TRBJ1-2; 7 nucleotides match TRBD1. Germline CDR1 and CDR2: SEHNR and FQNEAQ (reference sequence). The CDR3 sequence is 14 residues long. Trimming removed 3 bases from V and 6 bases from J; junction bases left unmatched: 7. The CDR3 DNA sequence: TGTGCCAGCAGCTTTGGGACAGCGAGAGATGGCTACACCTTC. Translated: CASSFGTARDGYTF.

The DNA of the CDR3 is TGTGCCAGCAGTTCTTCAGTCCCGGTACGGGGGCAGCCCCAGCATTTT. Protein sequence: CASSSSVPVRGQPQHF. The V and J genes are TRBV28 and TRBJ1-5; a possible D gene is TRBD1 (5 bases). Trimming left V 4 bases short and J 7 bases short, with 20 bases between. The CDR3 totals 16 residues. Germline V lookup: CDR1 MDHEN, CDR2 SYDVKM.

The V and J genes are TRBV7-3 and TRBJ2-2; D gene uncertain. The germline V and J ends were trimmed by 1 base and 0 bases, with 3 bases remaining between them. Per germline, CDR1 SGHTA and CDR2 FQGTGA. The CDR3 runs 14 residues. CDR3 coding DNA: TGTGCCAGCAGCTTAAGTCCGAACACCGGGGAGCTGTTTTTT. Translation gives CASSLSPNTGELFF.